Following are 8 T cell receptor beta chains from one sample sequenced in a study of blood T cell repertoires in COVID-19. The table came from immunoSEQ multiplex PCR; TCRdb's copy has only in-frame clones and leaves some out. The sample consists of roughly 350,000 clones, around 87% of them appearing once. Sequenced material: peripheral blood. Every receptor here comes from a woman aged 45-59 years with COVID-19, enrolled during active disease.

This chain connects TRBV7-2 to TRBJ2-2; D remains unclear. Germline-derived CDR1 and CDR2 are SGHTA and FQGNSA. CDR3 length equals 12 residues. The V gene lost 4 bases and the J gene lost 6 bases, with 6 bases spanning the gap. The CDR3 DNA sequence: TGTGCCAGCAGCTCCCTACCCGGGGAGCTGTTTTTT. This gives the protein CASSSLPGELFF.

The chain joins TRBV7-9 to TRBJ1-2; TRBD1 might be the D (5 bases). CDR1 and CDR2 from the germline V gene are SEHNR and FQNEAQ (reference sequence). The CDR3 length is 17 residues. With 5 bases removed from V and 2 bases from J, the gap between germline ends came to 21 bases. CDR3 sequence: CASSPPETAGFNYGYTF. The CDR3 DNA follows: TGTGCCAGCAGCCCACCAGAAACGGCAGGGTTCAACTATGGCTACACCTTC. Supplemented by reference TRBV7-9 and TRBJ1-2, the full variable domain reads DTGVSQNPRHKITKRGQNVTFRCDPISEHNRLYWYRQTLGQGPEFLTYFQNEAQLEKSRLLSDRFSAERPKGSFSTLEIQRTEQGDSAMYLCASSPPETAGFNYGYTFGSGTRLTVV.

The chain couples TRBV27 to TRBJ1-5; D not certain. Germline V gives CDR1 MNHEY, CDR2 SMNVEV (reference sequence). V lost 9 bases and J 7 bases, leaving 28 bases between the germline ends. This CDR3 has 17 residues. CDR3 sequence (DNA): TGTGCCAGAGGACGGACGGACGGACTCTTTCGTGAACAGCCCCAGCATTTT. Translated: CARGRTDGLFREQPQHF.

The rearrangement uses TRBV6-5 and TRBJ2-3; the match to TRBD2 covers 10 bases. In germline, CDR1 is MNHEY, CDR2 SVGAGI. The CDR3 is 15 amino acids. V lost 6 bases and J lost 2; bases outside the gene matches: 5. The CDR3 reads CASRLAGPHTDTQYF. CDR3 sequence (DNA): TGTGCCAGCAGACTAGCGGGACCGCACACAGATACGCAGTATTTT.

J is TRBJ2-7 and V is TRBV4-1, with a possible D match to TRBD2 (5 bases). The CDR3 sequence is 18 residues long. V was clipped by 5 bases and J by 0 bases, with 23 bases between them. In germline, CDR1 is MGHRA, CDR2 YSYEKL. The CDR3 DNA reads TGCGCCAGCAGCGATAAGGGAGAGGAGGAATACTTCTCCTACGAGCAGTACTTC. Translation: CASSDKGEEEYFSYEQYF.

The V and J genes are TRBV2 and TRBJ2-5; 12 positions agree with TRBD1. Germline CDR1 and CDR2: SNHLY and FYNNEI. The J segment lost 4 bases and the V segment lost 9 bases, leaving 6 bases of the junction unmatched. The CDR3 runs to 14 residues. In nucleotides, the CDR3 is TGTGCCAGTGGGGGACAGGGGGCCCCAGAGACCCAGTACTTC. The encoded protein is CASGGQGAPETQYF.

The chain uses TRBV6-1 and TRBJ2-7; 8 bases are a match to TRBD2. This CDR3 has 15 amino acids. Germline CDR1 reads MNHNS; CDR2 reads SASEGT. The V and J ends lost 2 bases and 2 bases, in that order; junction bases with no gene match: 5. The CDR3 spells CASSENLSGAYEQYF. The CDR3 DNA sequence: TGTGCCAGCAGTGAAAATCTTAGCGGGGCCTACGAGCAGTACTTC.

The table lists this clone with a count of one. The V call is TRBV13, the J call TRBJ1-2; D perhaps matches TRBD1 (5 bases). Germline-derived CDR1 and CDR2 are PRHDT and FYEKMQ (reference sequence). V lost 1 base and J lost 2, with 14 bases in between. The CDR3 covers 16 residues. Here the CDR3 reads CASSLEFQGENYGYTF. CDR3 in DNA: TGTGCCAGCAGCTTAGAATTCCAGGGTGAGAACTATGGCTACACCTTC. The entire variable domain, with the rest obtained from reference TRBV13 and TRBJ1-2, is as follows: AAGVIQSPRHLIKEKRETATLKCYPIPRHDTVYWYQQGPGQDPQFLISFYEKMQSDKGSIPDRFSAQQFSDYHSELNMSSLELGDSALYFCASSLEFQGENYGYTFGSGTRLTVV.